A selection of T cell receptor beta chains follows, all from one sample in a study of OX40 agonist ivuxolimab in advanced cancers. Clones were sequenced by immunoSEQ multiplex PCR, and TCRdb holds only the in-frame ones, with some missing. The sample consists of fewer than 35,000 clones, roughly 68% of them appearing once. The sample in question was CD4+ or CD8+ T cells sorted from blood, obtained in a trial of the OX40 agonist ivuxolimab. The receptors derive from an adult with an advanced solid tumor such as melanoma, head and neck, liver or kidney cancer. Each CDR3 is given with its conserved first and last residue.

j_gene	v_gene	CDR3aa
TRBJ1-2	TRBV27	CASSLSGDPGYTF
TRBJ1-2	TRBV6-6	CASSYQTENYGYTF
TRBJ1-4	TRBV4-1	CASSLRGPSGAGSGEKLFF
TRBJ2-3	TRBV9	CASSVVRGTDTQYF
TRBJ2-7	TRBV6-1	CASSDLSLTGGSYEQYF
TRBJ1-6	TRBV19	CASRQDINSPLHF
TRBJ1-3	TRBV6-1	CASSETGVSTIYF
TRBJ2-5	TRBV5-6	CASSAGGGEETQYF
TRBJ2-5	TRBV6-6	CASNDQGGETQYF
TRBJ2-4	TRBV5-1	CASRLGWRGRLENIQYF
TRBJ1-2	TRBV30	CAWSHLGQAYYGYTF
TRBJ1-1	TRBV9	CASSVVSTLANTEAFF
TRBJ2-3	TRBV9	CASSVASGGLGGTDTQYF
TRBJ2-5	TRBV5-4	CASSRDRGRETQYF
TRBJ1-1	TRBV2	CASRVLNTEAFF
TRBJ1-1	TRBV13	CASSLKDKTEAFF
TRBJ1-4	TRBV6-5	CASARFTEEKLFF
TRBJ1-1	TRBV27	CASSLSKGAGAFF
TRBJ1-5	TRBV10-2	CASSSDRGRQPQHF
TRBJ1-6	TRBV6-1	CASSGDGGNNSPLHF
TRBJ1-2	TRBV6-5	CASSDRYGYTF
TRBJ1-6	TRBV30	CAWSVMMRGSPLHF
TRBJ1-5	TRBV29-1	CSGEWGVSNQPQHF
TRBJ1-2	TRBV18	CASSPSPGNTRGSANYGYTF
TRBJ2-5	TRBV4-1	CASSQNQGARETQYF
TRBJ1-1	TRBV6-5	CASSDGSEAFF
NA	TRBV19	CASSDVSYEQYF
TRBJ2-3	TRBV5-6	CASSLTGQESTDTQYF
TRBJ1-1	TRBV27	CASSQIHTGTEAFF
TRBJ2-5	TRBV5-1	CASSLAGAGLETQYF
TRBJ2-7	TRBV5-1	CASSLEGSPRDEQYF
TRBJ2-5	TRBV4-2	CASSLDSLWGIETQYF
TRBJ1-5	TRBV12-5	CASGLALGTGVLNQPQHF
TRBJ1-2	TRBV5-4	CASSTTGDYGYTF
TRBJ1-1	TRBV30	CAWSVNTEAFF
TRBJ1-5	TRBV19	CASNRGADGNQPQHF
TRBJ1-5	TRBV6-5	CASSYGQGNQPQHF
TRBJ1-2	TRBV11-2	CASSGIGRDYGYTF
TRBJ2-3	TRBV6-6	CASSYSTGVLDTQYF
NA	TRBV11-2	CASSSDFYEQYF
TRBJ1-5	TRBV11-3	CASSYTRPPQHF
TRBJ1-5	TRBV9	CASTPDSHSNQPQHF
TRBJ1-3	TRBV19	CASSWGRARDTIYF
TRBJ1-4	TRBV7-9	CASSLGQINEKLFF
TRBJ2-3	TRBV5-4	CASSFYIAGGPSDTQYF
TRBJ2-4	TRBV6-1	CASSEQGPGAKNIQYF
TRBJ1-2	TRBV5-1	CASSLAANYGYTF
TRBJ1-3	TRBV5-1	CASSLEGVRNTIYF
TRBJ1-6	TRBV30	CAWSRVASSYNSPLHF
TRBJ1-4	TRBV6-6	CASSYSGQGNEKLFF
TRBJ2-6	TRBV2	CASSDSWIGANVLTF
TRBJ2-6	TRBV5-5	CASREMISGANVLTF
TRBJ2-7	TRBV5-1	CASSPLREYEQYF
TRBJ1-1	TRBV7-9	CASSFNRDTEAFF